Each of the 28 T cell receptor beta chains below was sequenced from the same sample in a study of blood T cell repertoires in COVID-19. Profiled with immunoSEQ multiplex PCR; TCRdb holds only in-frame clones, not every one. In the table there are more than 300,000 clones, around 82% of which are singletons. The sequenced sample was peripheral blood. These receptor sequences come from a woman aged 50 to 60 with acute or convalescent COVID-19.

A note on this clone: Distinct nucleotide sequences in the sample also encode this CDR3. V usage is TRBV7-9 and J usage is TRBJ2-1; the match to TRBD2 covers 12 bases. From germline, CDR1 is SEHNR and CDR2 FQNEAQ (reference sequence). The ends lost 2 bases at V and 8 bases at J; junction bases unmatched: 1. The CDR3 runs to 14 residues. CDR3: CASSLLAGGDEQFF. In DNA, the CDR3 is TGTGCCAGCAGCTTACTAGCGGGAGGGGATGAGCAGTTCTTC.

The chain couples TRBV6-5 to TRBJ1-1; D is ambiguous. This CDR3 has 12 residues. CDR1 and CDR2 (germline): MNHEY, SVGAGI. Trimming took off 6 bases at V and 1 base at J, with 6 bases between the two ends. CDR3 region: CASSRENTEAFF. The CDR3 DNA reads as TGTGCCAGCAGCCGGGAGAACACTGAAGCTTTCTTT.

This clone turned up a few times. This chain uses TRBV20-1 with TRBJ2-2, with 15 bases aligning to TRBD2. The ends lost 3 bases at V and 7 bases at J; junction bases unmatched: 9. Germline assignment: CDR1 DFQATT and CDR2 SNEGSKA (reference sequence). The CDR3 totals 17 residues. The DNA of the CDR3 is TGCAGTGCTAGTTTGGGACTAGCGGGAGGATTGGGCGGGGAGCTGTTTTTT. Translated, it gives CSASLGLAGGLGGELFF.

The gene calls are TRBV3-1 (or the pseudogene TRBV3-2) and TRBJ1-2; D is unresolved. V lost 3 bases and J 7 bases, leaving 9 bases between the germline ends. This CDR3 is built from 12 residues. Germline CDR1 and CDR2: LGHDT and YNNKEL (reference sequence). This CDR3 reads CASSQGAPGYTF. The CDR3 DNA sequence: TGTGCCAGCAGCCAGGGAGCCCCTGGCTACACCTTC.

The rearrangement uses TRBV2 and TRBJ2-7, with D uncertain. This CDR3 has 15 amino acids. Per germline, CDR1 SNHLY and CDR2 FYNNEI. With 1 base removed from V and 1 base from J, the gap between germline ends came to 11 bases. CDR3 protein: CASSEGPGLSYEQYV. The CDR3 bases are TGTGCCAGCAGTGAAGGGCCAGGTCTATCCTACGAGCAGTACGTC.

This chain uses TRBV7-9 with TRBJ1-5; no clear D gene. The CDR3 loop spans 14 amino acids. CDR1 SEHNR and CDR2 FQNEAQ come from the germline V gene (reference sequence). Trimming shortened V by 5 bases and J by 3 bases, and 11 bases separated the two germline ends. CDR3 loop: CASSVSYSNQPQHF. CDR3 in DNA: TGTGCCAGCAGCGTATCTTATTCCAATCAGCCCCAGCATTTT.

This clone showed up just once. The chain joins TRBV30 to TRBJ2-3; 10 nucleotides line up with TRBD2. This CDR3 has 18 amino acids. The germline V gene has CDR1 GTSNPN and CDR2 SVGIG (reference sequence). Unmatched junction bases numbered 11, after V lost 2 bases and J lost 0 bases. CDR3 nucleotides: TGTGCCTGGAGTCTGGGAGCGGGGGGGATCATGAGCACAGATACGCAGTATTTT. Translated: CAWSLGAGGIMSTDTQYF.

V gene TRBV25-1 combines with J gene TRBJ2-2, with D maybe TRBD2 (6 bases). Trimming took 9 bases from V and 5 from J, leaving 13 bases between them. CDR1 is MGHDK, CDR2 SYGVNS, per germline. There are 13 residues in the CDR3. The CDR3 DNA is TGTGCCAGAGTAGCGGAGAGAACCGGGGAGCTGTTTTTT. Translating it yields CARVAERTGELFF.

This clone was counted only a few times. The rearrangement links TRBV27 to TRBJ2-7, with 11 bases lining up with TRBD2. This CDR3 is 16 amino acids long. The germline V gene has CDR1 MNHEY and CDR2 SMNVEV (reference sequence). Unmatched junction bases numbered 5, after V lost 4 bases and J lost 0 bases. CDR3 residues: CASSSSSGRSSYEQYF. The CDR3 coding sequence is TGTGCCAGCAGTTCTTCTAGCGGGAGGTCCTCCTACGAGCAGTACTTC.

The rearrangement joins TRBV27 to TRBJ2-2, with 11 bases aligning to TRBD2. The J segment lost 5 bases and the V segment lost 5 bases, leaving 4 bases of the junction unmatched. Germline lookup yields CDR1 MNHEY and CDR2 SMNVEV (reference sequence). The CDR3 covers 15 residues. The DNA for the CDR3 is TGTGCCAGCAGTGTCGGGACTAGCGGAACCGGGGAGCTGTTTTTT. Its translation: CASSVGTSGTGELFF.

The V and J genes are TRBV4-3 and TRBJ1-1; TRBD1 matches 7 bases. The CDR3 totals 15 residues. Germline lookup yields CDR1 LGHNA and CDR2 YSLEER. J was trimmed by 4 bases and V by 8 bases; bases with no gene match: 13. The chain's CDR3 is CASGGGRAGFTEAFF. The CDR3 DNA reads TGCGCCAGCGGAGGGGGCAGGGCAGGGTTCACTGAAGCTTTCTTT.

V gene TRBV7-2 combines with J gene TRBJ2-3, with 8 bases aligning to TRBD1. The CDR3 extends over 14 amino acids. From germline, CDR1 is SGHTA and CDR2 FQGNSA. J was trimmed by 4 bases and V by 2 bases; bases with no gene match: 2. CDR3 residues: CASSLKQGADTQYF. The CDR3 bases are TGTGCCAGCAGCTTAAAACAGGGGGCAGATACGCAGTATTTT.

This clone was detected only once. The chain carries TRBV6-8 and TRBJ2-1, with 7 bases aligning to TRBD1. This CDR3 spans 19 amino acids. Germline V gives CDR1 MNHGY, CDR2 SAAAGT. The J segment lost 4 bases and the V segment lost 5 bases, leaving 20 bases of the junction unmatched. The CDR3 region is CASSKPTFYGTVTYNEQFF. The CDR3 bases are TGTGCCAGCAGTAAACCGACGTTCTACGGGACAGTGACATACAATGAGCAGTTCTTC.

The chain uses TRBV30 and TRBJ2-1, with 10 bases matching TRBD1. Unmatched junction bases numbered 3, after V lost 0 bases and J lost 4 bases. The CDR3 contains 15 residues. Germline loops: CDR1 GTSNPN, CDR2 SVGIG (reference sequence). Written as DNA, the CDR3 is TGTGCCTGGAGTGTCGGGACAGGGGTGTACAATGAGCAGTTCTTC. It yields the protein CAWSVGTGVYNEQFF.

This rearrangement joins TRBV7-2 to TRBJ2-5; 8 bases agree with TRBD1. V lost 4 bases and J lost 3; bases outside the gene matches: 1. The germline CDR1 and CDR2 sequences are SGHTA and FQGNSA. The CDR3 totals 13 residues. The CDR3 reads CASSSDREETQYF. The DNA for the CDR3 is TGTGCCAGCAGCTCGGACAGGGAAGAGACCCAGTACTTC.

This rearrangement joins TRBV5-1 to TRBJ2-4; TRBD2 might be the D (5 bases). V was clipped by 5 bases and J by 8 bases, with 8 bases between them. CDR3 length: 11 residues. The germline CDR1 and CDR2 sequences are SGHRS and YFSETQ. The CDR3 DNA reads TGCGCCAGCAGGGAGGAGGACATTCAGTACTTC. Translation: CASREEDIQYF. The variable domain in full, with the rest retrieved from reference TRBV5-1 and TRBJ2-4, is KAGVTQTPRYLIKTRGQQVTLSCSPISGHRSVSWYQQTPGQGLQFLFEYFSETQRNKGNFPGRFSGRQFSNSRSEMNVSTLELGDSALYLCASREEDIQYFGAGTRLSVL.

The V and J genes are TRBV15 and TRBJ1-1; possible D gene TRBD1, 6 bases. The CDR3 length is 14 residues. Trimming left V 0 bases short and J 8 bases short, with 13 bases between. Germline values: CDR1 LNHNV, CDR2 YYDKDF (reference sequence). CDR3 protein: CATSRDLQGEEAFF. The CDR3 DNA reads TGTGCCACCAGCAGAGATCTACAGGGAGAGGAAGCTTTCTTT.

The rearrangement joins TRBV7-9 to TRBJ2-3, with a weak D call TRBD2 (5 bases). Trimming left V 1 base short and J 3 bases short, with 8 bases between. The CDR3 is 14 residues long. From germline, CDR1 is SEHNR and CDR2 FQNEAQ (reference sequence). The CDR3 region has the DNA TGTGCCAGCAGCTTAGATCCGGGAACAGATACGCAGTATTTT. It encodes CASSLDPGTDTQYF. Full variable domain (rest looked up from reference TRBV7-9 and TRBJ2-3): DTGVSQNPRHKITKRGQNVTFRCDPISEHNRLYWYRQTLGQGPEFLTYFQNEAQLEKSRLLSDRFSAERPKGSFSTLEIQRTEQGDSAMYLCASSLDPGTDTQYFGPGTRLTVL.

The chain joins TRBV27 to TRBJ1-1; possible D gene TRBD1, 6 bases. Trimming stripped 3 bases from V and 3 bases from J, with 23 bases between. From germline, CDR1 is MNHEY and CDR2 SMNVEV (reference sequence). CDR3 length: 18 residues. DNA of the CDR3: TGTGCCAGCAGTTTCCGGCAATATCTGACAGGAGTATACACTGAAGCTTTCTTT. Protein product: CASSFRQYLTGVYTEAFF.

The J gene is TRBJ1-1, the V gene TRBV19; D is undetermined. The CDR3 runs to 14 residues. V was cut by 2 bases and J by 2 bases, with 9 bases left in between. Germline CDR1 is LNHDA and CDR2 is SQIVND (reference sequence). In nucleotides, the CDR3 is TGTGCCAGTAGTATATACGGACTTAACACTGAAGCTTTCTTT. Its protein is CASSIYGLNTEAFF.

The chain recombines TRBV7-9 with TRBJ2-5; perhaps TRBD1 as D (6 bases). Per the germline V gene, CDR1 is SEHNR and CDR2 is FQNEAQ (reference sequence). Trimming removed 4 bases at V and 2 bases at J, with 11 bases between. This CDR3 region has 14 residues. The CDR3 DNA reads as TGTGCCAGCAGCTACTGGACAGCACAAGAGACCCAGTACTTC. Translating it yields CASSYWTAQETQYF. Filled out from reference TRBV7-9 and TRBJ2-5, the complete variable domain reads DTGVSQNPRHKITKRGQNVTFRCDPISEHNRLYWYRQTLGQGPEFLTYFQNEAQLEKSRLLSDRFSAERPKGSFSTLEIQRTEQGDSAMYLCASSYWTAQETQYFGPGTRLLVL.

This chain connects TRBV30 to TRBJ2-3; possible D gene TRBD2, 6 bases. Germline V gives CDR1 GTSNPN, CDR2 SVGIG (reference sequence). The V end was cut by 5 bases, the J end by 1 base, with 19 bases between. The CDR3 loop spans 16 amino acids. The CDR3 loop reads CAWGTRWDSRTDTQYF. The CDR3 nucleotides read TGTGCCTGGGGAACCCGGTGGGACTCTCGCACAGATACGCAGTATTTT.

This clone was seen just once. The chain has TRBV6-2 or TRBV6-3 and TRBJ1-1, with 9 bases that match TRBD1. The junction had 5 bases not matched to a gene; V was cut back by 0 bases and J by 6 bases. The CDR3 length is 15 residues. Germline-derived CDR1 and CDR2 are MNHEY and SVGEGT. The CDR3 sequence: CASSYSDRGTAEAFF. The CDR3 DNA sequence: TGTGCCAGCAGTTACTCGGACAGGGGAACGGCTGAAGCTTTCTTT.

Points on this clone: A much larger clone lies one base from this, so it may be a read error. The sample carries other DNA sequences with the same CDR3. The chain's CDR3 is CASSLQGTEAFF. DNA of the CDR3: TGTGCCAGCAGCTTACAGGGGACTGAAGCTTTCTTT. The chain has TRBV6-5 and TRBJ1-1, with 7 positions matching TRBD1. The V gene's germline CDR1 is MNHEY and CDR2 SVGAGI. The CDR3 loop spans 12 amino acids. V shed 6 bases and J 5 bases; nucleotides not matched to a gene: 3.

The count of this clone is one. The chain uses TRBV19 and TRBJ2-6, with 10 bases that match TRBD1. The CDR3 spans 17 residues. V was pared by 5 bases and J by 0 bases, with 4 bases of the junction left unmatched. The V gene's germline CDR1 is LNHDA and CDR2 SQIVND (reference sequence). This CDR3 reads CASSPWTGGSGANVLTF. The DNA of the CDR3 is TGTGCCAGTAGTCCCTGGACAGGGGGCTCTGGGGCCAACGTCCTGACTTTC.

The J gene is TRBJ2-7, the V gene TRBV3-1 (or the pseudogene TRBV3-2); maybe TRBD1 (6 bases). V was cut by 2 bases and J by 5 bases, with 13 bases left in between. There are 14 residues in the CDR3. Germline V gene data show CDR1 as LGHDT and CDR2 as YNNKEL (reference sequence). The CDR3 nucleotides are TGTGCCAGCAGCCAACTGGGGGCAGGGGACGAGCAGTACTTC. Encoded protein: CASSQLGAGDEQYF.

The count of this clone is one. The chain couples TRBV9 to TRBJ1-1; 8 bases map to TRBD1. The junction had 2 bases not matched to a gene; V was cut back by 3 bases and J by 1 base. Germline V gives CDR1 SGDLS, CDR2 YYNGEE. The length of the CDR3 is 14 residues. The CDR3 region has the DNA TGTGCCAGCAGCGCCACAGGGGGGAACACTGAAGCTTTCTTT. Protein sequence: CASSATGGNTEAFF.

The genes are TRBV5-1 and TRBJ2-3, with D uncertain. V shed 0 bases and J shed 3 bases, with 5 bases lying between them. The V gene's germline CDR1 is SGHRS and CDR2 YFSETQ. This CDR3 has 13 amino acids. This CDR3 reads CASSLDATDTQYF. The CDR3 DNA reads TGCGCCAGCAGCTTGGACGCGACAGATACGCAGTATTTT.